Presented here are 9 T cell receptor beta chains from one specimen sequenced in a study of cytomegalovirus exposure and HLA in healthy donors. Repertoires were generated with immunoSEQ multiplex PCR, while TCRdb's copy carries only in-frame clones and drops some. The sample includes some 200,000 clones, 85% to 95% seen only once; the top ten take 1% to 1.2%. Sample: PBMCs. These receptors were collected from a woman aged 18-29 years in good health and CMV-seronegative.

The rearrangement links TRBV6-5 to TRBJ2-2; perhaps TRBD1 as D (6 bases). The CDR3 runs to 16 residues. Trimming stripped 2 bases from V and 4 bases from J, with 14 bases between. CDR1 MNHEY and CDR2 SVGAGI come from the germline V gene. The chain's CDR3 is CASSYEDSTSTGELFF. For the CDR3, the DNA is TGTGCCAGCAGTTACGAGGACAGCACGAGCACCGGGGAGCTGTTTTTT.

The J gene is TRBJ2-7, the V gene TRBV27; D is unclear. In germline, CDR1 is MNHEY, CDR2 SMNVEV (reference sequence). The ends were cut back, 6 bases at V and 1 base at J, with 13 bases in the middle. The CDR3 is made up of 14 amino acids. This CDR3 is CASSSMTQSYEQYF. The CDR3, as DNA: TGTGCCAGCAGCTCGATGACTCAATCCTACGAGCAGTACTTC.

The chain recombines TRBV28 with TRBJ2-7; 9 bases line up with TRBD2. The length of the CDR3 is 15 residues. After removal of 6 bases from V and 1 base from J, the junction contained 7 bases not matched to a gene. Germline V gives CDR1 MDHEN, CDR2 SYDVKM. CDR3 sequence reads: CASRTGTSSSYEQYF. CDR3 bases: TGTGCCAGCAGGACCGGGACTAGCTCTTCCTACGAGCAGTACTTC.

In its sample, this clone was seen once. The chain carries TRBV19 and TRBJ2-5; D is ambiguous. CDR1 is LNHDA and CDR2 is SQIVND in the germline V gene (reference sequence). Trimming stripped 5 bases from V and 5 bases from J, with 12 bases between. The CDR3 sequence is 13 residues long. The CDR3 sequence: CASSDAARETQYF. The CDR3 nucleotides are TGTGCCAGTAGTGACGCAGCCAGGGAGACCCAGTACTTC.

The V gene is TRBV5-1, the J gene TRBJ1-1; a weak D match, TRBD1 (6 bases). Looked up from germline, CDR1 is SGHRS and CDR2 is YFSETQ. The CDR3 consists of 12 residues. Trimming cost V 4 bases and J 3 bases, with 7 bases left between them. In nucleotides, the CDR3 is TGCGCCAGCAGCACAGGGTACACTGAAGCTTTCTTT. Protein sequence: CASSTGYTEAFF.

This clone was seen just once. This chain connects TRBV5-1 to TRBJ1-4; D gene uncertain. The CDR3 runs 16 residues. The ends were cut back, 0 bases at V and 7 bases at J, with 16 bases in the middle. Germline V CDR1 and CDR2: SGHRS, YFSETQ. The CDR3 spells CASSLGPAVSAEKLFF. For the CDR3, the DNA is TGCGCCAGCAGCTTGGGGCCGGCGGTGTCCGCTGAAAAACTGTTTTTT.

The rearrangement links TRBV6-5 to TRBJ2-1; D unclear. Per the germline V gene, CDR1 is MNHEY and CDR2 is SVGAGI. The CDR3 consists of 12 residues. V was cut by 2 bases and J by 8 bases, with 7 bases left in between. CDR3 nucleotide sequence: TGTGCCAGCAGTTACAATCGGTATGAGCAGTTCTTC. Translation: CASSYNRYEQFF.

V usage is TRBV10-1 and J usage is TRBJ2-1; 12 bases align to TRBD2. The germline CDR1 and CDR2 sequences are WNHNN and SYGVQD (reference sequence). Germline trimming cut 2 bases from V and 6 bases from J; bases unmatched to any gene: 8. This CDR3 has 17 amino acids. The DNA for the CDR3 is TGCGCCAGCAGTGAGGCTCTAGCGGGAGGGCCTGGCAATGAGCAGTTCTTC. It specifies CASSEALAGGPGNEQFF.

The rearrangement joins TRBV2 to TRBJ1-3, with D possibly matching TRBD1 (6 bases). V dropped 5 bases and J dropped 6 bases, with 17 bases sitting between them. From germline, CDR1 is SNHLY and CDR2 FYNNEI. The CDR3 is 15 amino acids. In DNA, the CDR3 is TGTGCCAGCAGTTATCCGGGACATAAGCCAAACACCATATATTTT. This codes for CASSYPGHKPNTIYF.